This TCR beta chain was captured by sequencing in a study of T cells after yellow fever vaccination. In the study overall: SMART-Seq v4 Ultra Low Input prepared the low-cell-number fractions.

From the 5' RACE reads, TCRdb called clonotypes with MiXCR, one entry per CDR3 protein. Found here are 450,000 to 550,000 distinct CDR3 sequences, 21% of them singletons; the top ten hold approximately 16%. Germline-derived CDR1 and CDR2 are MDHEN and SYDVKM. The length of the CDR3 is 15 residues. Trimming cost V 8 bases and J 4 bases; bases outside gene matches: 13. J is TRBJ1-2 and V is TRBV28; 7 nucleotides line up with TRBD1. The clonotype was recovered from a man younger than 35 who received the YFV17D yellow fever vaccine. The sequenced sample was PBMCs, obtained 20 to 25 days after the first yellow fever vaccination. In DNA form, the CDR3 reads TGTGCCAGCGACGGGACAGCTTCTTCCCTCTATGGCTACACCTTC. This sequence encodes CASDGTASSLYGYTF.